This T cell receptor (beta chain) originates from a study of CD8 T cells in Susac syndrome. CD8+ and CD4+ T cells from blood underwent TCR beta sequencing. Whole-study results and caveats: The CD4+ T cell repertoires that were profiled in Susac syndrome showed no clonal expansion.

Reverse transcription of about 0.5 to 1 ug RNA was carried out with random hexamers. TCRdb passed the immunoSEQ multiplex PCR reads through MiXCR, listing each CDR3 protein once. This sample yields over 150,000 distinct CDR3 sequences, of which 90% to 95% are seen a single time; approximately 0.099% belongs to the top ten. This CDR3 has 14 amino acids. J was trimmed by 4 bases and V by 3 bases; bases with no gene match: 6. Germline V gene sequence: CDR1 SGHRS, CDR2 YFSETQ. On this clonotype itself: Antigen: not known.

What was sequenced was CD4+ T cells from PBMCs. The rearrangement links TRBV5-1 to TRBJ1-1; the match to TRBD1 covers 7 bases. This clonotype originated in a human donor with Susac syndrome. The DNA for the CDR3 is TGCGCCAGCAGCTCGCAGGGGGTTAGCACTGAAGCTTTCTTT. This codes for CASSSQGVSTEAFF.